This TCR beta chain derives from a study of T cell repertoires in cytomegalovirus infection (dated by TCRdb to the late 2010s). Regarding the research as a whole: Because public TCR beta signatures pointed to carriage of CMV infection together with the matching HLA type, the HLA type of each donor mattered for the analysis.

Sequenced using an Illumina HiSeq 1500. TCRdb trimmed public reads at Q25 via fastp, called clones via MiXCR and kept in-frame beta chains. Entries that share a CDR3 protein sequence are merged under the most common genes and DNA. The sample table holds 200,000 to 300,000 distinct CDR3 sequences, of which roughly an eighth were seen once. The leading ten clones occupy around 9% of the sample. Broader findings and caveats from the paper: Cumulative frequency of public TCR beta family members discriminated carriers of CMV infection plus the relevant HLA type in this cohort and an independent approximately 350-donor cohort. The ex vivo response was dominated by HLA-C-restricted CMV-specific TCR beta clonotypes, which also provided the single most frequent clonotype in two of eight donors.

This clonotype has just a few counts. This receptor's antigen is unknown. One base away there is no much larger clone; base qualities are not given. In the germline V gene, CDR1 corresponds to LGHNT and CDR2 to FRNRAP. The CDR3 has 15 amino acids, counting the end cysteine and phenylalanine. Just the 45-base CDR3 DNA is kept, in frame starting at base 1. From V the trimming removes 6 bases and from J it removes 2 bases, while the gene matches leave 5 bases of the junction unaccounted for. Material: PBMCs. The sequence derives from a human donor in good health (CMV status not recorded). Some clones in this sample may be carry-over from other donors' samples. The chain is assembled from TRBV12-5 and TRBJ2-3; 10 junctional bases match TRBD1. In nucleotide form, the sequence is TGTGCTAGTGGACCGGGACAGGGGAACACAGATACGCAGTATTTT. This yields the protein CASGPGQGNTDTQYF.